This note documents a single TCR beta chain sequence. Its antigen is unknown. Base qualities are missing; no much larger clone stands one base away. The CDR3 holds 16 amino acids from the cysteine to the phenylalanine. CDR3 DNA only is kept here, 48 bases in frame from base 1. The germline V gene yields SGHRS for CDR1 and YFSETQ for CDR2. The V end loses 4 bases and the J end loses 4 bases, and a stretch of 17 bases separates them. The data are from a study of blood T cell repertoires in COVID-19 (dated by TCRdb to 2018 to 2021). Background for the entire study: The collaborator samples originated in the United States, Italy and Spain and spanned the acute and convalescent phases of COVID-19. The prospective study material was composed of cDNA or gDNA derived from T cells, B-cell-depleted T cells, or PBMCs. The dataset comprised deeply sampled blood TCRbeta repertoires from subjects exposed to, actively infected with, or recovered from COVID-19. A freely available public database, intended as a resource for researchers studying the immune response to SARS-CoV-2, is where the repertoires were released. Samples came from the ongoing ImmuneRACE study (first 160 participants) plus 1,254 subjects from 6 global collaborators. Nearly every sample came with metadata listing a de-identified subject ID, COVID-19 status, age in years and sex. Where available, HLA class I and class II types were obtained from metadata supplied by the sample provider rather than from assay-based typing. The paper as a whole reports these results and caveats: The quantity of clinical and demographic metadata differed by source and by participant and was supplied without curation.

TCRbeta CDR3 regions were amplified from genomic DNA using the immunoSEQ Assay, a bias-controlled multiplex PCR. The authors' pipeline ran thus. The number of nucleated cells in each sample was estimated from the amplification of reference gene primers within the assay. To quantify the absolute abundance of each unique TCRbeta CDR3 rearrangement, sequence reads were collapsed and filtered. Productive Simpson clonality was computed per sample as the square root of Simpson's diversity index over productive rearrangements. The table was pulled from immuneACCESS by TCRdb, which kept in-frame rearrangements only. Such tables lose some clones; where checked, under half of the loss comes from unresolved V genes, and the rest has no known cause. V and J calls and clone size follow that table, whereas D and trimming were derived from the DNA. Across this sample there are a few hundred thousand clones, with 65% to 90% seen only once. Roughly 3.8% of the sample is held by the ten biggest clonotypes.

Participants in the prospective study were enrolled through a virtual design, were aged about 18 to 100 years, and lived in about 25 United States geographic areas. Cohort assignment in the prospective study relied on participant-reported clinical history from a screening survey and a study questionnaire. In the prospective study, mobile phlebotomists collected whole blood, serum and a nasopharyngeal or oropharyngeal swab from each participant. Participants in the prospective study had the option to provide additional blood draws and questionnaires over an approximately two-month period. Prospective study blood samples were shipped either frozen or at room temperature before DNA extraction.

The TCR was taken from a woman between 35 and 50 years old with acute COVID-19. This sequence uses TRBV5-1 and TRBJ1-4, with TRBD1 perhaps the D gene, on 5 matching bases. The sequenced sample was PBMCs or T cells enriched from blood (not recorded which). The CDR3: CASSPLGGDYNEKLFF. The sequence in DNA is TGCGCCAGCAGCCCGTTGGGGGGGGACTATAATGAAAAACTGTTTTTT.